The TCR beta chain under discussion was sequenced for a study of Graves' ophthalmopathy and Graves' hyperthyroidism. Details on this clonotype: Its antigen remains unknown.

CDR1 is SQVTM, CDR2 ANQGSEA, per germline. The V gene end was trimmed by 6 bases and the J gene end by 5 bases; junction bases not matched to a gene: 11. The CDR3 extends over 15 amino acids. General study results and limits: The blood repertoire also included most expanded thyroid clonotypes above 0.001 frequency.

TCR beta CDR3 regions were amplified from RNA transcripts. RT-PCR was first run with HTBI primers, then multiplex PCR in a second round. MiXCR was run by TCRdb on the multiplex PCR reads, yielding one entry per CDR3 protein. The sample lists more than 300,000 distinct CDR3 sequences, approximately 15% occurring once. The specimen was peripheral blood. The source of this sequence is a woman aged 18-30 years with stable Graves' hyperthyroidism. V usage is TRBV29-1 and J usage is TRBJ1-1; 11 nucleotides agree with TRBD1. The CDR3 loop reads CSVRDRGRGTTEAFF. The CDR3 coding sequence is TGCAGCGTACGGGACAGGGGGAGAGGAACGACTGAAGCTTTCTTT. The complete variable domain, with remaining parts taken from reference TRBV29-1 and TRBJ1-1, reads SAVISQKPSRDICQRGTSLTIQCQVDSQVTMMFWYRQQPGQSLTLIATANQGSEATYESGFVIDKFPISRPNLTFSTLTVSNMSPEDSSIYLCSVRDRGRGTTEAFFGQGTRLTVV.